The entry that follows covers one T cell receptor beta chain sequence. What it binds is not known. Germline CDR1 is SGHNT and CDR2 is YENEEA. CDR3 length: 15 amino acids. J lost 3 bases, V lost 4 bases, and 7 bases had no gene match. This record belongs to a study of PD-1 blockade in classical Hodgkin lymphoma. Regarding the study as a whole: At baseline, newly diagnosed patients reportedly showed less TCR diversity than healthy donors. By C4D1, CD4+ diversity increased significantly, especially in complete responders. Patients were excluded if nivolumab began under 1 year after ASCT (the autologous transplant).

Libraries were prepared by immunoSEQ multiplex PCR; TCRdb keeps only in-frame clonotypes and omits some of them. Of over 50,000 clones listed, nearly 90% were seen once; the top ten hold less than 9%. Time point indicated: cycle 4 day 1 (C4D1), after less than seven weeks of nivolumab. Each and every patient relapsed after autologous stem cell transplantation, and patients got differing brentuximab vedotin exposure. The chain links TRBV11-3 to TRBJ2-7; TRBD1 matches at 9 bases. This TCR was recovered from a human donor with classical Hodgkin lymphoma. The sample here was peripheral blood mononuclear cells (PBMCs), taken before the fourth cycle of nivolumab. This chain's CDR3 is CASSSGGTGNYEQYF. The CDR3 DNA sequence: TGTGCCAGCAGCTCCGGGGGGACAGGGAACTACGAGCAGTACTTC.